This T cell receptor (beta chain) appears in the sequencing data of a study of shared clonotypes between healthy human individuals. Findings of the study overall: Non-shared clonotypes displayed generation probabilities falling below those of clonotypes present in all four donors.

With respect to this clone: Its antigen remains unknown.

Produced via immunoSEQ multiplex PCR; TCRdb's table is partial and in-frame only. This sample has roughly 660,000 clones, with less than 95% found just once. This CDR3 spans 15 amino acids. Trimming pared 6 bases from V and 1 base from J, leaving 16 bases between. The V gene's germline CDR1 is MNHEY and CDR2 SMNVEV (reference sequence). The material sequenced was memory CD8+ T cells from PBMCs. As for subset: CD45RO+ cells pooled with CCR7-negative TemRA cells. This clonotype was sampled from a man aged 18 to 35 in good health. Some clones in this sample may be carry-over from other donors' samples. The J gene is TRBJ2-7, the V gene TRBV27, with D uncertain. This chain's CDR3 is CASRPNPKTSYEQYF. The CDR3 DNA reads TGTGCCAGCAGACCGAACCCCAAAACTTCCTACGAGCAGTACTTC.